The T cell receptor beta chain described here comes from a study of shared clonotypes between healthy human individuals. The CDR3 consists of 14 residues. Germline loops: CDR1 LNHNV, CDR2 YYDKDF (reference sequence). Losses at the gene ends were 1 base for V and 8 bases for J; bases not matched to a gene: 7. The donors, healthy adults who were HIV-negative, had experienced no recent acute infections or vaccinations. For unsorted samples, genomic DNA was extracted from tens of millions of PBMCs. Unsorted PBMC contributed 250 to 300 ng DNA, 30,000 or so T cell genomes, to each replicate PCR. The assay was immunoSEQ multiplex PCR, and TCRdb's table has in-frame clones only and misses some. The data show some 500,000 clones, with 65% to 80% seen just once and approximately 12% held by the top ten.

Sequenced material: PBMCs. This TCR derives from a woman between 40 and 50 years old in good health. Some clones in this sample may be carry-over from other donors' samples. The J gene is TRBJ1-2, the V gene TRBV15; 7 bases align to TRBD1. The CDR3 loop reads CATSRVRGPYGYTF. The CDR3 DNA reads TGTGCCACCAGCAGAGTAAGGGGGCCATACGGCTACACCTTC.